Listed here are 15 T cell receptor beta chains from one sample, sequenced in a study of blood T cells in healthy people across ages. Primed by a sample-barcoded 5' primer and a J-beta primer mix, a second PCR proceeded for about 6 to 11 cycles. TCRdb recomputed calls from the 5' RACE reads with MiXCR, one row per CDR3 protein. The data hold about a million distinct CDR3 sequences, with approximately 49% observed a single time. Sequenced input: blood. The receptor set was obtained from a man between 25 and 39 years old in good health.

The chain carries TRBV10-3 and TRBJ1-2; TRBD1 might be the D (5 bases). The V and J ends lost 3 bases and 4 bases respectively, with 12 bases between them. CDR1 and CDR2 (germline): ENHRY, SYGVKD. The CDR3 loop spans 14 amino acids. CDR3 residues: CAISDRDEIYGYTF. The CDR3 DNA reads TGTGCCATCAGTGATCGGGACGAAATCTATGGCTACACCTTC.

The chain couples TRBV6-1 to TRBJ1-1; D gene uncertain. Looked up from germline, CDR1 is MNHNS and CDR2 is SASEGT. The CDR3 totals 13 residues. V dropped 4 bases and J dropped 0 bases, with 6 bases sitting between them. CDR3 bases: TGTGCCAGCAGTGTGACGTTGAACACTGAAGCTTTCTTT. It yields the protein CASSVTLNTEAFF.

This clonotype was picked up a small number of times. The gene calls are TRBV9 and TRBJ2-3; perhaps TRBD1 as D (5 bases). There are 15 residues in the CDR3. Per germline, CDR1 SGDLS and CDR2 YYNGEE. V was shortened by 0 bases and J by 2 bases, with 10 bases between the two germline ends. Here the CDR3 reads CASSVGQGTTDTQYF. DNA for the CDR3: TGTGCCAGCAGCGTAGGTCAGGGAACCACAGATACGCAGTATTTT.

The chain carries TRBV27 and TRBJ1-1; TRBD1 is a possible D gene (6 bases). The V and J ends lost 5 bases and 3 bases respectively, with 22 bases between them. Germline CDR1 reads MNHEY; CDR2 reads SMNVEV (reference sequence). The length of the CDR3 is 17 residues. The CDR3 spells CASSPTRERGAYTEAFF. CDR3 DNA sequence: TGTGCCAGCAGTCCGACCCGCGAGAGGGGGGCATACACTGAAGCTTTCTTT.

The CDR3 is CSVAGQRGPSYNEQFF. The CDR3 bases are TGCAGTGTCGCGGGCCAGCGGGGGCCATCCTACAATGAGCAGTTCTTC. J is TRBJ2-1 and V is TRBV20-1; 8 bases are shared with TRBD2. The CDR3 has 16 amino acids. After removal of 7 bases from V and 1 base from J, the junction contained 12 bases not matched to a gene. Germline CDR1 reads DFQATT; CDR2 reads SNEGSKA (reference sequence).

This chain links TRBV5-1 with TRBJ2-3, with a tentative D call TRBD2 (5 bases). The CDR3 runs to 14 residues. Trimming shortened V by 4 bases and J by 5 bases, and 14 bases separated the two germline ends. Per germline, CDR1 SGHRS and CDR2 YFSETQ. This CDR3 reads CASSVGVGGDTQYF. The CDR3 coding sequence is TGCGCCAGCAGCGTGGGTGTAGGAGGAGATACGCAGTATTTT.

This chain connects TRBV6-1 to TRBJ2-1; D remains ambiguous. V gave up 6 bases and J gave up 7 bases, with 19 bases separating them. The length of the CDR3 is 15 residues. CDR1 and CDR2 (germline): MNHNS, SASEGT. The CDR3: CASRMTSTTWNEQFF. In nucleotides, the CDR3 is TGTGCCAGCAGGATGACCTCGACGACGTGGAATGAGCAGTTCTTC.

Points on this clonotype: An end of the junction differs from the germline gene, which may be a read error. The rearrangement joins TRBV7-2 to TRBJ1-2, with D unclear. This CDR3 has 15 residues. Germline V CDR1 and CDR2: SGHTA, FQGNSA. The CDR3 sequence: CASSPSPTGNYGCTF. CDR3 DNA sequence: TGTGCCAGCAGCCCAAGCCCAACGGGGAACTATGGCTGCACCTTC.

J is TRBJ2-3 and V is TRBV2, with D perhaps TRBD2 (6 bases). V was clipped by 0 bases and J by 5 bases, with 15 bases between them. Germline assignment: CDR1 SNHLY and CDR2 FYNNEI. CDR3 size: 16 residues. The CDR3 here is CASSEARGGAQDTQYF. CDR3 nucleotides: TGTGCCAGCAGTGAAGCGAGGGGCGGGGCCCAAGATACGCAGTATTTT.

This clonotype was seen a few times. The chain has TRBV5-1 and TRBJ2-5; 11 bases are shared with TRBD2. V lost 5 bases to trimming and J lost 4 bases; unmatched junction nucleotides: 7. The CDR3 has 15 residues. Germline V lookup: CDR1 SGHRS, CDR2 YFSETQ. In nucleotides, the CDR3 is TGCGCCAGCAGGCCAGGGACTAGCGGACGAGAGACCCAGTACTTC. Encoded protein: CASRPGTSGRETQYF.

This clonotype was recorded a few times. J is TRBJ1-5 and V is TRBV27, with D perhaps matching TRBD1 (6 bases). The germline V and J ends were trimmed by 6 bases and 3 bases, with 12 bases remaining between them. CDR3 length: 14 amino acids. Germline V lookup: CDR1 MNHEY, CDR2 SMNVEV (reference sequence). The CDR3 DNA is TGTGCCAGCAGACATACAGGGTACAATCAGCCCCAGCATTTT. Its translation is CASRHTGYNQPQHF.

The genes are TRBV5-5 and TRBJ2-3; TRBD2 is a possible D gene (5 bases). CDR3 length: 15 residues. CDR1 and CDR2 from the germline V gene are SGHKS and YYEKEE (reference sequence). Trimming shortened V by 2 bases and J by 0 bases, and 10 bases separated the two germline ends. The CDR3 region has the DNA TGTGCCAGCAGCTTCGAGACTACGAGCACAGATACGCAGTATTTT. This codes for CASSFETTSTDTQYF.

The V call is TRBV27, the J call TRBJ2-3, with 9 bases identical to TRBD1. From germline, CDR1 is MNHEY and CDR2 SMNVEV (reference sequence). This CDR3 is built from 15 residues. V dropped 2 bases and J dropped 2; count of bases not matched to a gene: 2. CDR3 sequence: CASSLRDRATDTQYF. CDR3 DNA sequence: TGTGCCAGCAGTTTAAGGGACAGGGCCACAGATACGCAGTATTTT.

The chain has TRBV7-2 and TRBJ1-2; a weak D match, TRBD1 (6 bases). The germline gives CDR1 SGHTA, CDR2 FQGNSA. V was pared by 5 bases and J by 8 bases, with 18 bases between. The CDR3 loop spans 14 amino acids. CDR3 region: CASSLGAGFAGYTF. The CDR3 DNA sequence: TGTGCCAGCAGCCTGGGGGCGGGGTTCGCGGGCTACACCTTC.

This sequence joins TRBV27 and TRBJ2-3, with a weak D call TRBD1 (6 bases). There are 15 residues in the CDR3. CDR1 and CDR2 (germline): MNHEY, SMNVEV (reference sequence). V shed 3 bases and J shed 6 bases, with 16 bases lying between them. The CDR3 sequence is CASSFYAGAGDTQYF. The CDR3 DNA reads as TGTGCCAGCAGTTTTTATGCAGGGGCCGGGGATACGCAGTATTTT.